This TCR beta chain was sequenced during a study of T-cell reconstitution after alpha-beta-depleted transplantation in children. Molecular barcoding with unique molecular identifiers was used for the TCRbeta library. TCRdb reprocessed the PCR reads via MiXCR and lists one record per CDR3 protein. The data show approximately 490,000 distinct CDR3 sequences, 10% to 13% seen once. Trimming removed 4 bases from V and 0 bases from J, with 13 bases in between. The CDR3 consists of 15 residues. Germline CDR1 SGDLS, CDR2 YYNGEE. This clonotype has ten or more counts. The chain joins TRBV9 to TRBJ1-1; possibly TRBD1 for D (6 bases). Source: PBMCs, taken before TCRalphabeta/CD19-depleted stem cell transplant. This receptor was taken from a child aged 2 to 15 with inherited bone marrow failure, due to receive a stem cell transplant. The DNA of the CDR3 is TGTGCCAGCAGCTCCGAAGGGGGGTTGAACACTGAAGCTTTCTTT. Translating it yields CASSSEGGLNTEAFF.